This is a list of T cell receptor beta chains from one sample in a study of Ad26.COV2.S vaccination and SARS-CoV-2 variants. Clones were sequenced by immunoSEQ multiplex PCR, and TCRdb holds only the in-frame ones, with some missing. The table records 500,000 or so clones, around 88% of them present only once. Source: peripheral blood, taken in a trial of Ad26.COV2.S vaccine versus placebo. The receptors were sampled from a person between 18 and 65 years old who received the Ad26.COV2.S COVID-19 vaccine or a placebo. Each CDR3 is given with its conserved first and last residue. D genes are given only for firm matches. The size of a clone is reported for some rows only, either as once, few or many, or as a class for expanded clones.

j_gene | v_gene | d_gene | len | abundance | CDR3nt | CDR3aa
TRBJ2-7 | TRBV6-2/TRBV6-3 | . | 11 | . | TGTGCCAGCAGTTTGGTGGGAGAGCAGTACTTC | CASSLVGEQYF
TRBJ2-7 | TRBV6-2/TRBV6-3 | TRBD2 | 11 | . | TGTGCCAGCAGCTGGGAGGGTGAGCAGTACTTC | CASSWEGEQYF
TRBJ2-2 | TRBV9 | . | 13 | . | TGTGCCAGCAGCGTAGCTACGTCCGGGGAGCTGTTTTTT | CASSVATSGELFF
TRBJ1-6 | TRBV3-1/TRBV3-2 | . | 13 | . | TGTGCCAGCAGCCAGGGAAACGATTCACCCCTCCACTTT | CASSQGNDSPLHF
TRBJ2-3 | TRBV5-4 | . | 14 | . | TGTGCCAGAATGGGGCCGATGGGATCAGATACGCAGTATTTT | CARMGPMGSDTQYF
TRBJ2-3 | TRBV4-3 | TRBD2 | 13 | . | TGCGCCAGCAGCCTTGCGGGGGGGGATACGCAGTATTTT | CASSLAGGDTQYF
TRBJ2-7 | TRBV6-5 | TRBD1 | 14 | few | TGTGCCAGCAAGTCCGGGACAGGGTGGCACGAGCAGTACTTC | CASKSGTGWHEQYF
TRBJ1-2 | TRBV10-3 | . | 14 | . | TGTGCCATCAGGGAAACCGGGATTTCCTATGGCTACACCTTC | CAIRETGISYGYTF
TRBJ2-3 | TRBV3-1/TRBV3-2 | . | 15 | . | TGTGCCAGCAGCCAAGCTTTATCTAGCACAGATACGCAGTATTTT | CASSQALSSTDTQYF
TRBJ2-7 | TRBV6-2/TRBV6-3 | TRBD1 | 15 | . | TGTGCCAGCAGTTACTCGAACAGGGGGCGGCGCGAGCAGTACTTC | CASSYSNRGRREQYF
TRBJ2-1 | TRBV19 | TRBD2 | 14 | . | TGTGCCAGTAGTTCGACTAGCCTGTACAATGAGCAGTTCTTC | CASSSTSLYNEQFF
TRBJ1-6 | TRBV28 | . | 13 | once | TGTGCCAGCAGTGGGATCTATAATTCACCCCTCCACTTT | CASSGIYNSPLHF
TRBJ1-6 | TRBV4-2 | . | 17 | . | TGTGCCAGCAGCCGAACACAGGGCAGCTCCTATAATTCACCCCTCCACTTT | CASSRTQGSSYNSPLHF
TRBJ1-5 | TRBV9 | . | 15 | . | TGTGCCAGCAGCAACGACCCGAATAGCAATCAGCCCCAGCATTTT | CASSNDPNSNQPQHF
TRBJ2-2 | TRBV27 | TRBD1 | 16 | once | TGTGCCAGCAGCGCCGGGACAGGGTGGAGCACCGGGGAGCTGTTTTTT | CASSAGTGWSTGELFF
TRBJ1-4 | TRBV7-2 | TRBD1 | 14 | . | TGTGCCAGCAGCCCGACAGGGGCTCGGGAAAAACTGTTTTTT | CASSPTGAREKLFF
TRBJ2-2 | TRBV9 | . | 14 | . | TGTGCCAGCAGCGTAGGAGGGGCAACCGGGGAGCTGTTTTTT | CASSVGGATGELFF
TRBJ2-2 | TRBV11-3 | . | 17 | . | TGTGCCAGCAGCTCCCCCGGAGGGACGGTGAACACCGGGGAGCTGTTTTTT | CASSSPGGTVNTGELFF
TRBJ2-1 | TRBV19 | . | 15 | few | TGTGCCAGTAGCCCCAGGGCCCGCTCCTACAATGAGCAGTTCTTC | CASSPRARSYNEQFF
TRBJ2-3 | TRBV30 | TRBD2 | 14 | . | TGTGCCTGGAGTCTAGCGGGAGTGGCAGATACGCAGTATTTT | CAWSLAGVADTQYF
TRBJ2-3 | TRBV19 | . | 15 | . | TGTGCCAGTAGTATAGTAGAGCGGGGCACAGATACGCAGTATTTT | CASSIVERGTDTQYF
TRBJ1-1 | TRBV14 | . | 14 | . | TGTGCCAGCAGCCAAGAAGTCAGAAGTACTGAAGCTTTCTTT | CASSQEVRSTEAFF
TRBJ2-7 | TRBV24-1 | . | 13 | . | TGTGCCACCAGCCGCGGGGATGCGGGAGAGCAGTACTTC | CATSRGDAGEQYF
TRBJ1-1 | TRBV28 | . | 12 | few | TGTGCCAGCCGGAGCGGGGGGGCTGAAGCTTTCTTT | CASRSGGAEAFF
TRBJ2-5 | TRBV30 | . | 11 | . | TGTGCCTGGAGTGTGGATGAGACCCAGTACTTC | CAWSVDETQYF
TRBJ1-1 | TRBV5-1 | . | 14 | . | TGCGCCAGCAGCCCAAGAAACATGAACACTGAAGCTTTCTTT | CASSPRNMNTEAFF
TRBJ2-3 | TRBV28 | . | 15 | . | TGTGCCAGCAGTTTTGTATCGCCGGGCACAGATACGCAGTATTTT | CASSFVSPGTDTQYF
TRBJ1-1 | TRBV7-6 | . | 16 | . | TGTGCCAGCAGCTTAGCGTCCGGGGCCCTATACACTGAAGCTTTCTTT | CASSLASGALYTEAFF
TRBJ1-4 | TRBV19 | . | 16 | . | TGTGCCAGTAGTGTTACCGGCGTGGCAACTAATGAAAAACTGTTTTTT | CASSVTGVATNEKLFF
TRBJ2-1 | TRBV10-2 | . | 12 | . | TGCGCCAGCAGTGAGACGAGTTACGAGCAGTTCTTC | CASSETSYEQFF
TRBJ2-7 | TRBV6-5 | TRBD1 | 14 | . | TGTGCCAGCAGTAAGAGGACAGGGCGGCTCGAGCAGTACTTC | CASSKRTGRLEQYF
TRBJ2-3 | TRBV11-2 | TRBD1 | 16 | . | TGTGCCAGCAGCTCCTTTCTCTCCAGGGGGACAGATACGCAGTATTTT | CASSSFLSRGTDTQYF
TRBJ2-7 | TRBV2 | . | 13 | . | TGTGCCGGCCGACACGCCAGCTCCTACGAGCAGTACTTC | CAGRHASSYEQYF
TRBJ2-3 | TRBV6-5 | . | 15 | . | TGTGCCAGCAGTTCACCGAGGGGTCACACAGATACGCAGTATTTT | CASSSPRGHTDTQYF
TRBJ2-5 | TRBV7-2 | TRBD2 | 19 | few | TGTGCCAGCAGCTTAAAGGGTTTTGGTAGGGCGGGAGCTAGAGAGACCCAGTACTTC | CASSLKGFGRAGARETQYF